These 21 T cell receptor beta chains were sequenced from one sample in a study of a mutant IDH1 vaccine in newly diagnosed glioma. The time point was: week 11, during vaccination. A 20-mer mutant IDH1 peptide at 300 ug was injected subcutaneously with topical imiquimod. These receptors have no identified antigens. TCRdb's table, derived via immunoSEQ multiplex PCR, lists solely in-frame clones and lacks some. The repertoire holds some 130,000 clones, with around 80% as singletons. The sample consisted of PBMCs, taken from a glioma patient whose treatment included an IDH1 peptide vaccine. The source is a man in his forties or fifties with glioma.

The J gene is TRBJ1-6, the V gene TRBV18, with D unresolved. Germline V CDR1 and CDR2: KGHSH, LQKENI. The CDR3 runs 14 residues. With 3 bases removed from V and 10 bases from J, the gap between germline ends came to 13 bases. The CDR3 sequence is CASSPTVGDSPLHF. Written as DNA, the CDR3 is TGTGCCAGCTCACCGACGGTGGGAGACTCACCCCTCCACTTT.

The chain joins TRBV28 to TRBJ1-1; D is unresolved. V was cut by 3 bases and J by 1 base, with 9 bases left in between. CDR1 MDHEN and CDR2 SYDVKM come from the germline V gene. CDR3 length equals 14 residues. Written as DNA, the CDR3 is TGTGCCAGCAGTTTTGGCACAGCGAACACTGAAGCTTTCTTT. Amino acids: CASSFGTANTEAFF.

V and J are TRBV6-6 and TRBJ2-3; 8 positions match TRBD2. The CDR3 is 15 residues long. Germline V gene sequence: CDR1 MNHNY, CDR2 SVGAGI (reference sequence). After removal of 6 bases from V and 3 bases from J, the junction contained 8 bases not matched to a gene. This chain's CDR3 is CASSYSGKKTDTQYF. The DNA for the CDR3 is TGTGCCAGCAGCTATAGCGGGAAGAAGACAGATACGCAGTATTTT.

The chain employs TRBV27 and TRBJ2-1; 10 bases agree with TRBD2. Germline V CDR1 and CDR2: MNHEY, SMNVEV (reference sequence). The CDR3 spans 15 residues. Trimming at V came to 3 bases and at J to 9 bases, leaving 8 bases not matched to a gene. This chain's CDR3 is CASSFGASGSAEQFF. Written as DNA, the CDR3 is TGTGCCAGCAGTTTTGGGGCTAGCGGGAGCGCTGAGCAGTTCTTC.

The rearrangement joins TRBV29-1 to TRBJ2-7; 8 bases are shared with TRBD1. V lost 4 bases and J lost 4; bases outside the gene matches: 3. Germline CDR1 SQVTM, CDR2 ANQGSEA. The CDR3 runs to 12 residues. CDR3 sequence (DNA): TGCAGCGTTGCCGGACAGGGATACGAGCAGTACTTC. Translation gives CSVAGQGYEQYF.

This clone was seen a single time. V is TRBV6-5 and J is TRBJ1-5; no clear D gene. Per germline, CDR1 MNHEY and CDR2 SVGAGI. With 4 bases removed from V and 7 bases from J, the gap between germline ends came to 11 bases. There are 13 residues in the CDR3. The CDR3 spells CASSSHIGQPQHF. CDR3 sequence (DNA): TGTGCCAGCAGTTCCCATATCGGCCAGCCCCAGCATTTT.

V gene TRBV5-1 combines with J gene TRBJ2-6; D is perhaps TRBD1 or TRBD2 (6 bases each). The ends were cut back, 6 bases at V and 10 bases at J, with 11 bases in the middle. The germline gives CDR1 SGHRS, CDR2 YFSETQ. CDR3 size: 12 residues. This CDR3 reads CASKGGLNVLTF. CDR3 DNA: TGCGCCAGCAAAGGGGGGTTAAACGTCCTGACTTTC. Together with reference TRBV5-1 and TRBJ2-6, the CDR3 gives the full variable domain: KAGVTQTPRYLIKTRGQQVTLSCSPISGHRSVSWYQQTPGQGLQFLFEYFSETQRNKGNFPGRFSGRQFSNSRSEMNVSTLELGDSALYLCASKGGLNVLTFGAGSRLTVL.

The chain joins TRBV28 to TRBJ1-1; D may be TRBD1 (6 bases). Trimming took 6 bases from V and 4 from J, leaving 18 bases between them. Looked up from germline, CDR1 is MDHEN and CDR2 is SYDVKM. The CDR3 contains 15 residues. The CDR3 coding sequence is TGTGCCAGCAGCGTCGTTCTGGGGGCGCGCACTGAAGCTTTCTTT. Translated: CASSVVLGARTEAFF.

The rearrangement links TRBV5-4 to TRBJ2-5, with TRBD2 matching 7 bases. Germline trimming cut 3 bases from V and 7 bases from J; bases unmatched to any gene: 12. This CDR3 comprises 15 residues. Looked up from germline, CDR1 is SGHNT and CDR2 is YYREEE (reference sequence). The CDR3 reads CASSSGTKSEGTQYF. DNA of the CDR3: TGTGCCAGCAGCTCCGGGACTAAGAGCGAAGGGACCCAGTACTTC.

The chain couples TRBV19 to TRBJ1-2, with 8 bases matching TRBD1. V lost 4 bases and J lost 4; bases outside the gene matches: 2. The CDR3 sequence is 13 residues long. In germline, CDR1 is LNHDA, CDR2 SQIVND (reference sequence). CDR3 loop: CASSTGTGYGYTF. In DNA, the CDR3 is TGTGCCAGTAGTACCGGGACAGGCTATGGCTACACCTTC.

The chain carries TRBV7-2 and TRBJ1-6; D may be TRBD1 (5 bases). Per germline, CDR1 SGHTA and CDR2 FQGNSA. There are 16 residues in the CDR3. Trimming stripped 4 bases from V and 10 bases from J, with 20 bases between. The CDR3, as DNA: TGTGCCAGCAGCTCGCCTCGCGGGGGAGTGGCATCACCCCTCCACTTT. Amino acid sequence: CASSSPRGGVASPLHF.

Concerning this clone itself: Other DNA sequences in this sample translate to the same CDR3. The genes are TRBV19 and TRBJ2-5; 7 bases align to TRBD1. The length of the CDR3 is 15 residues. V dropped 4 bases and J dropped 2; count of bases not matched to a gene: 7. The germline V gene has CDR1 LNHDA and CDR2 SQIVND (reference sequence). CDR3 loop: CASSRGQSPQETQYF. DNA of the CDR3: TGTGCCAGTAGTAGGGGACAGAGCCCTCAAGAGACCCAGTACTTC.

J is TRBJ1-4 and V is TRBV5-6, with no clear D. The V gene's germline CDR1 is SGHDT and CDR2 YYEEEE. The CDR3 is 17 amino acids. Trimming took 2 bases from V and 5 from J, leaving 19 bases between them. DNA for the CDR3: TGTGCCAGCAGCTTCGGGTTACGGGCGCTCCCGAATGAAAAACTGTTTTTT. This translates into CASSFGLRALPNEKLFF.

This clone occurred a few times. The CDR3: CASSSTPRLGTGELFF. The CDR3 DNA reads as TGTGCCAGCAGCTCCACACCCCGACTGGGCACCGGGGAGCTGTTTTTT. The rearrangement links TRBV5-4 to TRBJ2-2, with D hard to call. The CDR3 sequence is 16 residues long. The germline V gene encodes CDR1 SGHNT and CDR2 YYREEE (reference sequence). V lost 3 bases, J lost 4 bases, and 16 bases lay in between. Looking up the rest from reference TRBV5-4 and TRBJ2-2 gives the full variable domain: ETGVTQSPTHLIKTRGQQVTLRCSSQSGHNTVSWYQQALGQGPQFIFQYYREEENGRGNFPPRFSGLQFPNYSSELNVNALELDDSALYLCASSSTPRLGTGELFFGEGSRLTVL.

The rearrangement links TRBV4-2 to TRBJ2-7; D gene unclear. CDR1 is LGHNA and CDR2 is YNFKEQ in the germline V gene. V was shortened by 0 bases and J by 5 bases, with 14 bases between the two germline ends. The CDR3 sequence is 15 residues long. The CDR3 DNA reads as TGTGCCAGCAGCCAAGATAGGTTGGATTTCAACGAGCAGTACTTC. Its translation is CASSQDRLDFNEQYF.

The V call is TRBV12-5, the J call TRBJ2-7; D remains unclear. V was shortened by 4 bases and J by 2 bases, with 6 bases between the two germline ends. CDR1 is LGHNT and CDR2 is FRNRAP in the germline V gene. This CDR3 contains 12 residues. Written as DNA, the CDR3 is TGTGCTAGTGGTTCGACCACCTACGAGCAGTACTTC. Translating it yields CASGSTTYEQYF.

The chain uses TRBV9 and TRBJ2-7; no definite D call. Germline V lookup: CDR1 SGDLS, CDR2 YYNGEE. V was trimmed by 1 base and J by 0 bases, leaving 8 bases between them. The CDR3 totals 14 residues. The CDR3: CASSVNAFSYEQYF. The CDR3 DNA reads as TGTGCCAGCAGCGTAAACGCATTCTCCTACGAGCAGTACTTC.

The CDR3 DNA reads TGTGCCAGCAGTGTCGGGCAGTATCAGCCCCAGCATTTT. This gives the protein CASSVGQYQPQHF. J is TRBJ1-5 and V is TRBV2; D is ambiguous. Germline V gene lookup returns CDR1 SNHLY and CDR2 FYNNEI. V dropped 4 bases and J dropped 5 bases, with 9 bases sitting between them. The CDR3 is 13 amino acids.

CDR3 sequence: CSVVGEQFF. CDR3 DNA sequence: TGCAGCGTTGTCGGAGAGCAGTTCTTC. The chain employs TRBV29-1 and TRBJ2-1; D is undetermined. With 4 bases removed from V and 10 bases from J, the gap between germline ends came to 5 bases. The CDR3 spans 9 residues. Germline CDR1 and CDR2: SQVTM and ANQGSEA.

This clone was counted between two and nine times. The chain uses TRBV7-9 and TRBJ1-2, with TRBD1 matching over 9 bases. CDR3 length: 14 amino acids. The germline gives CDR1 SEHNR, CDR2 FQNEAQ (reference sequence). V shed 3 bases, J shed 5 bases, and the junction held 4 bases outside the gene matches. CDR3 region: CASSFGQGTYGYTF. DNA for the CDR3: TGTGCCAGCAGCTTCGGACAGGGGACATATGGCTACACCTTC.

The chain couples TRBV10-3 to TRBJ2-3; 11 nucleotides line up with TRBD2. V trimming: 6 bases; J trimming: 0 bases; junction bases outside the gene matches: 8. There are 17 residues in the CDR3. Looked up from germline, CDR1 is ENHRY and CDR2 is SYGVKD. The CDR3 sequence: CAIRPGLAGRSTDTQYF. CDR3 nucleotide sequence: TGTGCCATCAGACCCGGACTAGCGGGCCGAAGCACAGATACGCAGTATTTT.